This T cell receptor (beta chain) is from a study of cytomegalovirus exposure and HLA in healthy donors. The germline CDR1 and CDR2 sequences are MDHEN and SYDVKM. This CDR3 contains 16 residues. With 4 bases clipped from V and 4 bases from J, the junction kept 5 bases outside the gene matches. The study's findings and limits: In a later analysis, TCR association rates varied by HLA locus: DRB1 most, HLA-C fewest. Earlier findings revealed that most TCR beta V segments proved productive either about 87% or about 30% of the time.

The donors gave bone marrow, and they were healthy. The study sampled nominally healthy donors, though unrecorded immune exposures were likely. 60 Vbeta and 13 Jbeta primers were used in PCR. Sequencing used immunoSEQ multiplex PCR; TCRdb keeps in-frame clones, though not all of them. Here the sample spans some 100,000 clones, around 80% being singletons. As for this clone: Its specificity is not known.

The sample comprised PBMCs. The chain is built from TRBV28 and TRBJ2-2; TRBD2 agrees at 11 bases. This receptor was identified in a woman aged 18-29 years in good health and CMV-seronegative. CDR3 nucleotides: TGTGCCAGCAGTTCAGGACTAGCGGGTGGCACCGGGGAGCTGTTTTTT. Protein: CASSSGLAGGTGELFF.